Presented here are 30 T cell receptor beta chains from one specimen sequenced in a study of T cell responses to AZD1222 COVID-19 vaccine. Only in-frame clones appear in the TCRdb table, and some are missing; sequencing was by immunoSEQ multiplex PCR. The sample contains fewer than 90,000 clones, 85% to 95% of which appear only once. The input for sequencing was peripheral blood, taken 28 days after the second AZD1222 dose. The origin of the receptors is an adult who received the AZD1222 COVID-19 vaccine.

The J gene is TRBJ1-4, the V gene TRBV28, with a tentative D call TRBD1 (5 bases). Trimming shortened V by 6 bases and J by 4 bases, and 12 bases separated the two germline ends. CDR3 length equals 14 residues. The germline CDR1 and CDR2 sequences are MDHEN and SYDVKM. CDR3 residues: CASRMGGFNEKLFF. The CDR3 DNA sequence: TGTGCCAGCAGAATGGGGGGATTTAATGAAAAACTGTTTTTT.

The chain joins TRBV9 to TRBJ2-3; 13 bases are shared with TRBD2. Germline-derived CDR1 and CDR2 are SGDLS and YYNGEE. The CDR3 has 17 amino acids. Losses at the gene ends were 2 bases for V and 5 bases for J; bases not matched to a gene: 8. The CDR3: CASSVTSGGVLVDTQYF. For the CDR3, the DNA is TGTGCCAGCAGCGTTACTAGCGGGGGGGTCTTGGTAGATACGCAGTATTTT.

This rearrangement joins TRBV13 to TRBJ1-5; D is undetermined. There are 16 residues in the CDR3. V lost 0 bases and J lost 0, with 9 bases in between. CDR1 is PRHDT, CDR2 FYEKMQ, per germline (reference sequence). CDR3 in DNA: TGTGCCAGCAGCTTAGGCCTAGGAGATAGCAATCAGCCCCAGCATTTT. Translation gives CASSLGLGDSNQPQHF.

This clone was observed once. The DNA of the CDR3 is TGTGCCAGCAGTGGGACAGGGGGCTCCTACAATGAGCAGTTCTTC. It codes for CASSGTGGSYNEQFF. The V call is TRBV6-4, the J call TRBJ2-1; 10 nucleotides align to TRBD1. Trimming took 4 bases from V and 0 from J; bases not matched to a gene: 0. Germline V gives CDR1 MRHNA, CDR2 SNTAGT. The CDR3 runs to 15 residues.

The chain combines TRBV6-2 or TRBV6-3 with TRBJ1-1; 12 nucleotides line up with TRBD1. V was pared by 1 base and J by 2 bases, with 17 bases of the junction left unmatched. The CDR3 has 21 residues. CDR1 and CDR2 (germline): MNHEY, SVGEGT. As DNA, the CDR3 is TGTGCCAGCAGTTACTATCATGGGAGTGCCGGGACAGGGGGCAGTAACACTGAAGCTTTCTTT. Translated: CASSYYHGSAGTGGSNTEAFF.

V and J are TRBV7-9 and TRBJ2-7; 10 bases are shared with TRBD2. This CDR3 has 15 amino acids. J was trimmed by 2 bases and V by 1 base; bases with no gene match: 2. Germline V gives CDR1 SEHNR, CDR2 FQNEAQ (reference sequence). This CDR3 reads CASSLVGTSAYEQYF. In nucleotides, the CDR3 is TGTGCCAGCAGCTTAGTTGGGACTAGCGCCTACGAGCAGTACTTC. The full variable domain, in which reference TRBV7-9 and TRBJ2-7 provide the parts outside the CDR3, is DTGVSQNPRHKITKRGQNVTFRCDPISEHNRLYWYRQTLGQGPEFLTYFQNEAQLEKSRLLSDRFSAERPKGSFSTLEIQRTEQGDSAMYLCASSLVGTSAYEQYFGPGTRLTVT.

This clone was seen only once. V gene TRBV7-8 combines with J gene TRBJ1-2; TRBD1 aligns across 7 bases. CDR1 is SGHVS, CDR2 FQNEAQ, per germline. CDR3 size: 13 residues. V shed 5 bases and J 4 bases; nucleotides not matched to a gene: 4. The CDR3 DNA reads TGTGCCAGCAGCCCGGACAGGACCTATGGCTACACCTTC. It codes for CASSPDRTYGYTF.

The chain links TRBV5-1 to TRBJ2-7; 7 bases fit TRBD2. CDR1 SGHRS and CDR2 YFSETQ come from the germline V gene. This CDR3 comprises 15 residues. V dropped 4 bases and J dropped 0; count of bases not matched to a gene: 7. The CDR3 sequence is CASSTDGRPSYEQYF. The CDR3 DNA is TGCGCCAGCAGCACCGACGGGAGGCCCTCCTACGAGCAGTACTTC.

The gene calls are TRBV24-1 and TRBJ2-2; 12 bases are a match to TRBD1. This CDR3 has 17 residues. Germline CDR1 reads KGHDR; CDR2 reads SFDVKD. V was pared by 1 base and J by 5 bases, with 4 bases of the junction left unmatched. For the CDR3, the DNA is TGTGCCACCAGTGATTTCGGGGGACAGGGGGCTACCGGGGAGCTGTTTTTT. It yields the protein CATSDFGGQGATGELFF.

The rearrangement uses TRBV7-3 and TRBJ2-1; 11 positions match TRBD2. CDR1 is SGHTA, CDR2 FQGTGA, per germline. This CDR3 has 16 amino acids. Trimming removed 4 bases from V and 8 bases from J; junction bases left unmatched: 10. The DNA of the CDR3 is TGTGCCAGCAGCTCCAGACTAGCGGGGACTTTGGATGAGCAGTTCTTC. This encodes CASSSRLAGTLDEQFF.

This clone was detected a few times. The chain joins TRBV6-6 to TRBJ2-7; D not resolved. CDR3 length: 13 residues. Trimming pared 0 bases from V and 0 bases from J, leaving 3 bases between. Germline values: CDR1 MNHNY, CDR2 SVGAGI (reference sequence). The CDR3 nucleotides read TGTGCCAGCAGTTACTCCCCCTCCTACGAGCAGTACTTC. As protein: CASSYSPSYEQYF.

This clone was counted between two and nine times. The chain links TRBV12-2 to TRBJ1-5; TRBD1 was called by the table and not checked on the DNA. TRBV12-2 is a documented pseudogene. The CDR3 spans 17 residues. The CDR3 region is CASRDTGTPYSNQPQHF. Here the CDR3 DNA reads TGTGCAAGTCGCGACACAGGGACGCCTTATAGCAATCAGCCCCAGCATTTT.

The CDR3 region is CASSLAGSGQPQHF. The CDR3 nucleotides are TGCGCCAGCAGCTTGGCGGGGAGTGGACAGCCCCAGCATTTT. This chain joins TRBV5-1 and TRBJ1-5, with no clear D. The CDR3 has 14 residues. The V gene's germline CDR1 is SGHRS and CDR2 YFSETQ. V lost 0 bases, J lost 7 bases, and 11 bases lay in between.

The chain couples TRBV7-2 to TRBJ1-2; 7 bases map to TRBD1. The CDR3 is 14 residues long. The germline gives CDR1 SGHTA, CDR2 FQGNSA. J lost 7 bases, V lost 3 bases, and 8 bases had no gene match. For the CDR3, the DNA is TGTGCCAGCAGCTTCCGGGACAGTCGAGTTGGCTACACCTTC. Translated, it gives CASSFRDSRVGYTF. The variable domain in full, completed from reference TRBV7-2 and TRBJ1-2, reads GAGVSQSPSNKVTEKGKDVELRCDPISGHTALYWYRQSLGQGLEFLIYFQGNSAPDKSGLPSDRFSAERTGGSVSTLTIQRTQQEDSAVYLCASSFRDSRVGYTFGSGTRLTVV.

The CDR3 DNA sequence: TGTGCCAGCAGTGATAGCGGTCCCCTACGCTCCTATAATTCACCCCTCCACTTT. Its translation: CASSDSGPLRSYNSPLHF. The J gene is TRBJ1-6, the V gene TRBV6-1; D gene ambiguous. Per the germline V gene, CDR1 is MNHNS and CDR2 is SASEGT. V lost 3 bases and J lost 0, with 15 bases in between. The CDR3 is 18 amino acids.

V gene TRBV20-1 combines with J gene TRBJ1-1; D not resolved. The V end was cut by 4 bases, the J end by 12 bases, with 15 bases between. Germline CDR1 reads DFQATT; CDR2 reads SNEGSKA (reference sequence). The CDR3 totals 11 residues. This chain's CDR3 is CSATPGLDSFF. CDR3 sequence (DNA): TGCAGTGCTACCCCGGGCCTGGATTCTTTCTTT.

This chain joins TRBV28 and TRBJ2-5, with 11 bases lining up with TRBD2. Per the germline V gene, CDR1 is MDHEN and CDR2 is SYDVKM. CDR3 length equals 14 residues. V trimming: 5 bases; J trimming: 4 bases; junction bases outside the gene matches: 3. As DNA, the CDR3 is TGTGCCAGCAGTGGGCTAGCGGGAGGAGAGACCCAGTACTTC. It codes for CASSGLAGGETQYF.

V usage is TRBV7-9 and J usage is TRBJ1-3; D possibly corresponds to TRBD1 (5 bases). With 1 base removed from V and 1 base from J, the gap between germline ends came to 5 bases. Germline-derived CDR1 and CDR2 are SEHNR and FQNEAQ (reference sequence). This CDR3 has 14 amino acids. CDR3 in DNA: TGTGCCAGCAGCTTAGGGGGGTCTGGAAACACCATATATTTT. Translation: CASSLGGSGNTIYF. The full variable domain, in which reference TRBV7-9 and TRBJ1-3 provide the parts outside the CDR3, is DTGVSQNPRHKITKRGQNVTFRCDPISEHNRLYWYRQTLGQGPEFLTYFQNEAQLEKSRLLSDRFSAERPKGSFSTLEIQRTEQGDSAMYLCASSLGGSGNTIYFGEGSWLTVV.

The J gene is TRBJ2-7, the V gene TRBV21-1; TRBD2, as called in the table, went unchecked against the DNA. TRBV21-1 is reported as a pseudogene. This CDR3 has 13 residues. The CDR3 spells CASREPSLDEQYF. DNA for the CDR3: TGTGCCAGCAGGGAGCCATCCCTGGACGAGCAGTACTTC.

This clone was counted once. The chain carries TRBV19 and TRBJ1-2; no definite D call. Germline CDR1 reads LNHDA; CDR2 reads SQIVND (reference sequence). Trimming left V 7 bases short and J 1 base short, with 16 bases between. CDR3 length: 15 residues. The CDR3 sequence: CASTKLEEGNYGYTF. CDR3 nucleotides: TGTGCCAGTACAAAATTAGAGGAGGGTAACTATGGCTACACCTTC.

This clone showed up just once. The chain is built from TRBV2 and TRBJ1-6, with D perhaps TRBD1 (6 bases). The CDR3 extends over 16 amino acids. Germline CDR1 reads SNHLY; CDR2 reads FYNNEI. V gave up 4 bases and J gave up 6 bases, with 16 bases separating them. CDR3 in amino acids: CASSVRGQKLNSPLHF. The CDR3 coding sequence is TGTGCCAGCAGTGTCAGAGGACAGAAGCTTAATTCACCCCTCCACTTT.

The chain joins TRBV5-4 to TRBJ2-7, with D possibly TRBD2 on 6 matching bases. V was clipped by 2 bases and J by 0 bases, with 18 bases between them. Germline V gives CDR1 SGHNT, CDR2 YYREEE (reference sequence). The CDR3 consists of 17 residues. The CDR3 loop reads CASSFLRAGTLSYEQYF. CDR3 DNA: TGTGCCAGCAGCTTCCTACGAGCGGGTACTCTCTCCTACGAGCAGTACTTC.

This chain joins TRBV18 and TRBJ2-5; D unresolved. The V and J ends lost 4 bases and 2 bases respectively, with 5 bases between them. This CDR3 is built from 12 residues. Germline CDR1 reads KGHSH; CDR2 reads LQKENI. The CDR3 spells CASSRTQETQYF. For the CDR3, the DNA is TGTGCCAGCTCACGTACACAAGAGACCCAGTACTTC. Using reference TRBV18 and TRBJ2-5 for the parts outside the CDR3, the full variable domain is NAGVMQNPRHLVRRRGQEARLRCSPMKGHSHVYWYRQLPEEGLKFMVYLQKENIIDESGMPKERFSAEFPKEGPSILRIQQVVRGDSAAYFCASSRTQETQYFGPGTRLLVL.

The chain is built from TRBV6-5 and TRBJ1-1, with no clear D. V was cut by 0 bases and J by 11 bases, with 13 bases left in between. This CDR3 comprises 13 residues. CDR1 and CDR2 (germline): MNHEY, SVGAGI. CDR3 region: CASSYSVGNSAFF. In nucleotides, the CDR3 is TGTGCCAGCAGTTACTCAGTCGGGAATTCGGCTTTCTTT.

This clone came up once. V gene TRBV29-1 combines with J gene TRBJ2-7, with 15 positions matching TRBD2. Unmatched junction bases numbered 2, after V lost 6 bases and J lost 2 bases. This CDR3 is built from 14 residues. CDR1 SQVTM and CDR2 ANQGSEA come from the germline V gene. For the CDR3, the DNA is TGCAGCGTGGGACTAGCGGGGGGTCCCTACGAGCAGTACTTC. Amino acid sequence: CSVGLAGGPYEQYF.

The genes are TRBV7-6 and TRBJ1-5, with no clear D. This CDR3 region has 15 residues. The ends were cut back, 1 base at V and 3 bases at J, with 10 bases in the middle. In germline, CDR1 is SGHVS, CDR2 FNYEAQ. The CDR3 region has the DNA TGTGCCAGCAGCTTAGAAGGGAGTGCCAATCAGCCCCAGCATTTT. Protein: CASSLEGSANQPQHF.

The chain joins TRBV6-5 to TRBJ1-4; 7 positions match TRBD1. The CDR3 is 15 amino acids. Germline V CDR1 and CDR2: MNHEY, SVGAGI. V was pared by 2 bases and J by 2 bases, with 2 bases of the junction left unmatched. The CDR3, as DNA: TGTGCCAGCAGTTACGGGGGACAGACTAATGAAAAACTGTTTTTT. As protein: CASSYGGQTNEKLFF.

The genes are TRBV15 and TRBJ1-5, with D tentatively TRBD1 (6 bases). The ends were cut back, 2 bases at V and 5 bases at J, with 22 bases in the middle. This CDR3 has 18 amino acids. Germline CDR1 LNHNV, CDR2 YYDKDF (reference sequence). The CDR3 DNA follows: TGTGCCACCAGCAGATCCGGGACACGGCTCCTACCCCATCAGCCCCAGCATTTT. It translates to CATSRSGTRLLPHQPQHF.

The chain carries TRBV4-1 and TRBJ1-1; TRBD1 might be the D (5 bases). V shed 4 bases and J shed 0 bases, with 9 bases lying between them. CDR1 is MGHRA, CDR2 YSYEKL, per germline. This CDR3 spans 14 amino acids. As DNA, the CDR3 is TGCGCCAGCAGCCCCCGGGGCCTGAACACTGAAGCTTTCTTT. Its protein is CASSPRGLNTEAFF.

The V and J genes are TRBV18 and TRBJ1-2, with D maybe TRBD1 (5 bases). V was trimmed by 5 bases and J by 2 bases, leaving 9 bases between them. In germline, CDR1 is KGHSH, CDR2 LQKENI. The CDR3 runs 13 residues. The CDR3 is CASSNRDNYGYTF. The CDR3 bases are TGTGCCAGCTCAAACCGGGACAACTATGGCTACACCTTC.